The rows below give T cell receptor beta chains drawn from one sample of a study of cytomegalovirus exposure and HLA in healthy donors. The method was immunoSEQ multiplex PCR; TCRdb's version includes in-frame clones alone and lacks a portion of them. The data hold approximately 140,000 clones, with roughly 84% observed a single time. Material: PBMCs. The receptor set was obtained from a man between 45 and 60 years old in good health and CMV-seronegative. Both conserved end residues are part of each CDR3. D genes are given only for firm matches. Expanded clones get a size class; other rows say once, few or many, or leave the size out.

clone size: once
D gene: .
V gene: TRBV4-1
J gene: TRBJ2-7
CDR3 DNA: TGCGCCAGCAGCCAAGATCTAGCGTTCCCCTACGAGCAGTACTTC
CDR3 protein: CASSQDLAFPYEQYF

clone size: .
D gene: TRBD2
V gene: TRBV7-9
J gene: TRBJ2-7
CDR3 DNA: TGTGCCAGCAGCTGGGGGACTAGTAACGACGAGCAGTACTTC
CDR3 protein: CASSWGTSNDEQYF

clone size: .
D gene: .
V gene: TRBV30
J gene: TRBJ1-1
CDR3 DNA: TGTGCCTGGAGTTGGAGGCAGTACACTGAAGCTTTCTTT
CDR3 protein: CAWSWRQYTEAFF

clone size: .
D gene: .
V gene: TRBV14
J gene: TRBJ2-3
CDR3 DNA: TGTGCCAGCAGCCAATTGGCAGCCAGAACAGCAAGCACAGATACGCAGTATTTT
CDR3 protein: CASSQLAARTASTDTQYF

clone size: .
D gene: .
V gene: TRBV15
J gene: TRBJ1-1
CDR3 DNA: TGTGCCACCAGCAGAGACCCCCACCGGGTCGGAACTGAAGCTTTCTTT
CDR3 protein: CATSRDPHRVGTEAFF

clone size: once
D gene: .
V gene: TRBV6-5
J gene: TRBJ1-1
CDR3 DNA: TGTGCCAGCAGTTACACCCCGGCCGGGGGAGACACTGAAGCTTTCTTT
CDR3 protein: CASSYTPAGGDTEAFF

clone size: .
D gene: .
V gene: TRBV21-1
J gene: TRBJ2-3
CDR3 DNA: TGTGCCAGCAGCAAAGTGGAGGGGTCGATCACAGATACGCAGTATTTT
CDR3 protein: CASSKVEGSITDTQYF

clone size: .
D gene: TRBD2
V gene: TRBV10-3
J gene: TRBJ2-2
CDR3 DNA: TGTGCCACCCTGACTAGCGGGGGGTTGAACACCGGGGAGCTGTTTTTT
CDR3 protein: CATLTSGGLNTGELFF

clone size: .
D gene: .
V gene: TRBV7-9
J gene: TRBJ1-1
CDR3 DNA: TGTGCCAGCACGGGAGGGACCGGGACTGAAGCTTTCTTT
CDR3 protein: CASTGGTGTEAFF

clone size: .
D gene: .
V gene: TRBV28
J gene: TRBJ2-5
CDR3 DNA: TGTGCCAGCTACTCTTACCAAGAGACCCAGTACTTC
CDR3 protein: CASYSYQETQYF

clone size: .
D gene: .
V gene: TRBV6-1
J gene: TRBJ1-1
CDR3 DNA: TGTGCCAGCACCTTCGGGGTGAGCACTGAAGCTTTCTTT
CDR3 protein: CASTFGVSTEAFF

clone size: .
D gene: TRBD1
V gene: TRBV4-1
J gene: TRBJ1-4
CDR3 DNA: TGCGCCAGCAGACGACAGGGGGCCTCGGAAGAAAAACTGTTTTTT
CDR3 protein: CASRRQGASEEKLFF

clone size: .
D gene: TRBD2
V gene: TRBV7-9
J gene: TRBJ2-5
CDR3 DNA: TGTGCCAGCAGCTTAATCCTAGCGGGGGGGCAAGAGACCCAGTACTTC
CDR3 protein: CASSLILAGGQETQYF

clone size: few
D gene: TRBD1
V gene: TRBV23-1
J gene: TRBJ1-1
CDR3 DNA: TGCGCCAGCAGTCCTCTCGGCGGGACAGGGGTCAAGGCTTTCTTT
CDR3 protein: CASSPLGGTGVKAFF

clone size: .
D gene: TRBD1
V gene: TRBV6-5
J gene: TRBJ1-2
CDR3 DNA: TGTGCCAGCAGTTACTCTCAGGGGGTTAACTATGGCTACACCTTC
CDR3 protein: CASSYSQGVNYGYTF

clone size: .
D gene: .
V gene: TRBV7-9
J gene: TRBJ1-4
CDR3 DNA: TGTGCCAGCAGCTCACGGAGGAAGGGCGAAAAACTGTTTTTT
CDR3 protein: CASSSRRKGEKLFF

clone size: once
D gene: .
V gene: TRBV30
J gene: TRBJ1-3
CDR3 DNA: TGTGCCTGGAGCCGAACAGGGTCTGGAAACACCATATATTTT
CDR3 protein: CAWSRTGSGNTIYF

clone size: .
D gene: TRBD1
V gene: TRBV15
J gene: TRBJ1-6
CDR3 DNA: TGTGCCACCAGCCGAGGAGGACAGGGGTTTTCACCCCTCCACTTT
CDR3 protein: CATSRGGQGFSPLHF

clone size: .
D gene: TRBD1
V gene: TRBV12-5
J gene: TRBJ2-2
CDR3 DNA: TGTGCTAGTGGTTTCGGAACAGGGGGCTTGGCCGGGGAGCTGTTTTTT
CDR3 protein: CASGFGTGGLAGELFF

clone size: .
D gene: .
V gene: TRBV21-1
J gene: TRBJ2-5
CDR3 DNA: TGTGCCAGCGGACAGGGATTCCAGACCCAGTACTTC
CDR3 protein: CASGQGFQTQYF

clone size: once
D gene: .
V gene: TRBV15
J gene: TRBJ2-5
CDR3 DNA: TGTGCCACCAGGAGAAGGGGCAGGGAGACCCAGTACTTC
CDR3 protein: CATRRRGRETQYF

clone size: .
D gene: TRBD2
V gene: TRBV23-1
J gene: TRBJ2-3
CDR3 DNA: TGCGCCAGCAGCCCCCGACTAGCGGGGGGGCGATGTACGCAGTATTTT
CDR3 protein: CASSPRLAGGRCTQYF

clone size: .
D gene: .
V gene: TRBV18
J gene: TRBJ1-2
CDR3 DNA: TGTGCCAGCTCACCACGGGCCTCGGAAGATAACTATGGCTACACCTTC
CDR3 protein: CASSPRASEDNYGYTF

clone size: once
D gene: .
V gene: TRBV7-7
J gene: TRBJ2-7
CDR3 DNA: TGTGCTAGCAGCTTAGAGGCGGAGGGCCACGAGCAGTACTTC
CDR3 protein: CASSLEAEGHEQYF

clone size: .
D gene: TRBD1
V gene: TRBV7-3
J gene: TRBJ2-1
CDR3 DNA: TGTGCCAGCTCTAGCTTCGGTCAGGGGGCATCGGGTGAGCAGTTCTTC
CDR3 protein: CASSSFGQGASGEQFF

clone size: .
D gene: TRBD2
V gene: TRBV9
J gene: TRBJ2-5
CDR3 DNA: TGTGCCAGCAGCGTAGTGGGAGGGCAAGAGACCCAGTACTTC
CDR3 protein: CASSVVGGQETQYF

clone size: .
D gene: .
V gene: TRBV5-8
J gene: TRBJ2-5
CDR3 DNA: TGTGCCAGCAGCTTACTCAACCGGGAGACCCAGTACTTC
CDR3 protein: CASSLLNRETQYF

clone size: .
D gene: TRBD1
V gene: TRBV2
J gene: TRBJ2-3
CDR3 DNA: TGTGCCAGCAGTTCTCAGGGGGTGCGCACAGATACGCAGTATTTT
CDR3 protein: CASSSQGVRTDTQYF

clone size: .
D gene: TRBD1
V gene: TRBV20-1
J gene: TRBJ2-7
CDR3 DNA: TGCAGTGCCCCACAGGGGGTCGATGTGTACTTC
CDR3 protein: CSAPQGVDVYF

clone size: .
D gene: .
V gene: TRBV18
J gene: TRBJ1-1
CDR3 DNA: TGTGCCAGCTCCTCTGTTTTGACTGAAGCTTTCTTT
CDR3 protein: CASSSVLTEAFF

clone size: .
D gene: TRBD1
V gene: TRBV9
J gene: TRBJ1-4
CDR3 DNA: TGTGCCAGCAGCAAACAGGGGACCGTTGATGAAAAACTGTTTTTT
CDR3 protein: CASSKQGTVDEKLFF

clone size: .
D gene: .
V gene: TRBV6-5
J gene: TRBJ2-2
CDR3 DNA: TGTGCCAGCAGTTACTCCAGGGGAGCCACCGGGGAGCTGTTTTTT
CDR3 protein: CASSYSRGATGELFF

clone size: .
D gene: .
V gene: TRBV6-6
J gene: TRBJ2-7
CDR3 DNA: TGTGCCAGCAGTTACTGGGACACAGCCTACGAGCAGTACTTC
CDR3 protein: CASSYWDTAYEQYF